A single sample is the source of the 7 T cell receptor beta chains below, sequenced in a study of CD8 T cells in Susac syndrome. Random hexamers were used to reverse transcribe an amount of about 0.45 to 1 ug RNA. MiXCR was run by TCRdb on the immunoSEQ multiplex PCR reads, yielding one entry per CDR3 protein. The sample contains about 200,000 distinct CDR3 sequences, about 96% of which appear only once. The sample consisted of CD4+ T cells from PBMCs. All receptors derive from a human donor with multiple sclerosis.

This CDR3 is CASSSWTGRGYTF. CDR3 nucleotide sequence: TGTGCCAGCAGTTCGTGGACAGGGCGCGGCTACACCTTC. This chain links TRBV27 with TRBJ1-2; 8 positions match TRBD1. This CDR3 is built from 13 residues. Germline CDR1 and CDR2: MNHEY and SMNVEV (reference sequence). The V and J ends lost 4 bases and 8 bases, in that order; junction bases with no gene match: 6.

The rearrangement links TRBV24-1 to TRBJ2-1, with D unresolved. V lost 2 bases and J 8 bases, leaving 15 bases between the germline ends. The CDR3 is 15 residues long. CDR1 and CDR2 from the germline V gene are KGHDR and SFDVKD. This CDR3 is CATSDSGPRLDEQFF. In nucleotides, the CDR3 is TGTGCCACCAGTGATTCTGGTCCACGATTGGATGAGCAGTTCTTC.

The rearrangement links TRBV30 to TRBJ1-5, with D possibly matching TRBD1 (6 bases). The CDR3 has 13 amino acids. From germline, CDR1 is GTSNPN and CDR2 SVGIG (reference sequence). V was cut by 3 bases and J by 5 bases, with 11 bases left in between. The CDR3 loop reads CAWSLTGDQPQHF. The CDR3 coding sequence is TGTGCCTGGAGCCTGACAGGAGATCAGCCCCAGCATTTT.

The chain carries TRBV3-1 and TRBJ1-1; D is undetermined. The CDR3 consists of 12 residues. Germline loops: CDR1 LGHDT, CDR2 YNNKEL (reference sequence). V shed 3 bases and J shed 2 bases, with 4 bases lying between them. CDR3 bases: TGTGCCAGCAGCCACGTTAACACTGAAGCTTTCTTT. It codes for CASSHVNTEAFF.

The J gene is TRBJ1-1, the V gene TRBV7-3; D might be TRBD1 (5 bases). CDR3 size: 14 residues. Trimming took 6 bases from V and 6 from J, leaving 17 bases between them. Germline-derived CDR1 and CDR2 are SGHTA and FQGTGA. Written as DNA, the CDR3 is TGTGCCAGCAGTTTTACAGGTCATGGGTCTGAAGCTTTCTTT. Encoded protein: CASSFTGHGSEAFF.

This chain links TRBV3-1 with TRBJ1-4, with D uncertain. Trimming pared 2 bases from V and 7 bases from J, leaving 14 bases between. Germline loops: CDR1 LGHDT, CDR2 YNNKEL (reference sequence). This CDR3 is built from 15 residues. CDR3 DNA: TGTGCCAGCAGCCAATATCAACGAGCGCGTGAAAAACTGTTTTTT. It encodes CASSQYQRAREKLFF.

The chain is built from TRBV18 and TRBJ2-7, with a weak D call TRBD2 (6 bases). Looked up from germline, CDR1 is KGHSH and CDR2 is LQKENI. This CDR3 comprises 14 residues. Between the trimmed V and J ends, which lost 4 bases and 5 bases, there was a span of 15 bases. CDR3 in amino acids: CASSLSTGGNEQYF. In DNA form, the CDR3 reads TGTGCCAGCTCACTGTCCACAGGAGGGAACGAGCAGTACTTC.